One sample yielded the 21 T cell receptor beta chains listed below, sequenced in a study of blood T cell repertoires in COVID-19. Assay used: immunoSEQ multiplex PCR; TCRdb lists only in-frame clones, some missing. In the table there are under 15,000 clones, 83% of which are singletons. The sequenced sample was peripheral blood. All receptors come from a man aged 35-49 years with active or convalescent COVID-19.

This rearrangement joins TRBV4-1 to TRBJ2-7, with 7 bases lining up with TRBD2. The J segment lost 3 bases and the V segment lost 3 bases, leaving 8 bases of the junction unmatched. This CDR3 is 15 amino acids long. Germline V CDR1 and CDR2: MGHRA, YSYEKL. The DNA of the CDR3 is TGCGCCAGCAGCCAGACCCCCACTAGCGTCTACGAGCAGTACTTC. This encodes CASSQTPTSVYEQYF.

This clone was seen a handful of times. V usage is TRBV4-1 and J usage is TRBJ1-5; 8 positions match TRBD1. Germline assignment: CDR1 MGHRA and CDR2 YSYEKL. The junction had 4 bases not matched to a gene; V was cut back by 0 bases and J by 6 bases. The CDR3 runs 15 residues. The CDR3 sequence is CASSQEAGGGQPQHF. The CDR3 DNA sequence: TGCGCCAGCAGCCAAGAGGCAGGGGGCGGTCAGCCCCAGCATTTT.

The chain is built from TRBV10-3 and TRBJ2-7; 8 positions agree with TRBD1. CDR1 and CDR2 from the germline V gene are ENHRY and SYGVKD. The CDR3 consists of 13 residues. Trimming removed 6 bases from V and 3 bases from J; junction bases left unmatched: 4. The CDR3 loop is CAISATGGYEQYF. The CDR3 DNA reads TGTGCCATCAGCGCCACAGGGGGCTACGAGCAGTACTTC.

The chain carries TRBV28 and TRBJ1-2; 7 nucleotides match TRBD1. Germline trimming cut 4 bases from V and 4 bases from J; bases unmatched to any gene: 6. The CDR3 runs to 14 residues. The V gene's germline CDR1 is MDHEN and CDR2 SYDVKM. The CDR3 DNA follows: TGTGCCAGCAGTTGGTCAGGGGGTACCTATGGCTACACCTTC. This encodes CASSWSGGTYGYTF.

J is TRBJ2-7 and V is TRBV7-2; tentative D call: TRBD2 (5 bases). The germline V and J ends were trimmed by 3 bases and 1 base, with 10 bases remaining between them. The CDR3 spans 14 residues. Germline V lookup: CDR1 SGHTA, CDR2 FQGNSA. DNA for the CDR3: TGTGCCAGCAGCTTCTTCGGGGAGTCCTACGAGCAGTACTTC. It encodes CASSFFGESYEQYF.

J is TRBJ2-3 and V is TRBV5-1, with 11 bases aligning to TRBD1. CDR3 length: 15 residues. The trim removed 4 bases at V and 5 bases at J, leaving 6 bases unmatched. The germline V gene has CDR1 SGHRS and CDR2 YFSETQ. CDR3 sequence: CASSQRTGGGDTQYF. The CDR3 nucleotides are TGCGCCAGCAGCCAACGGACAGGGGGCGGAGATACGCAGTATTTT.

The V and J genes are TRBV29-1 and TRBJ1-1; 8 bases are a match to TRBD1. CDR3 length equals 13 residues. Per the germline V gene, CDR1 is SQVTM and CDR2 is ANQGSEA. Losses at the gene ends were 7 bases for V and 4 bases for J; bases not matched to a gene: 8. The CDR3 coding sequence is TGCAGCGCCGGACAGGGAAGGGGCACTGAAGCTTTCTTT. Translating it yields CSAGQGRGTEAFF. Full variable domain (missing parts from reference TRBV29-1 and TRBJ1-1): SAVISQKPSRDICQRGTSLTIQCQVDSQVTMMFWYRQQPGQSLTLIATANQGSEATYESGFVIDKFPISRPNLTFSTLTVSNMSPEDSSIYLCSAGQGRGTEAFFGQGTRLTVV.

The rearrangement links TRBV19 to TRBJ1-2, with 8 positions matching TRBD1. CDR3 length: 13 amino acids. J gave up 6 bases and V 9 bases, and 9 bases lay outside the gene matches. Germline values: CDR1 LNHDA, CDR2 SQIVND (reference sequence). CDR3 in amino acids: CASWTGNRHGYTF. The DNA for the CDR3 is TGTGCCAGCTGGACAGGGAATCGGCATGGCTACACCTTC.

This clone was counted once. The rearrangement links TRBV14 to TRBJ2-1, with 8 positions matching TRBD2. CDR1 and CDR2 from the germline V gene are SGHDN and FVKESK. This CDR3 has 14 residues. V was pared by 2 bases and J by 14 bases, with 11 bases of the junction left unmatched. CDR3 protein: CASSQMASGPGEFF. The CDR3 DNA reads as TGTGCCAGCAGCCAAATGGCTAGCGGGCCGGGGGAGTTCTTC.

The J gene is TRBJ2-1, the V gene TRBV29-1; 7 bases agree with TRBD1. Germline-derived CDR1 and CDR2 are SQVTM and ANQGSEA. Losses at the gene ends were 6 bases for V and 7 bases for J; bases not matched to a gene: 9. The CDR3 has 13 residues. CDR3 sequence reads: CSVDPDRANEQFF. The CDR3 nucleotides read TGCAGCGTAGACCCTGACAGGGCAAATGAGCAGTTCTTC.

The chain's CDR3 is CATSGGRVNGYTF. The DNA for the CDR3 is TGTGCCACCAGTGGGGGCAGGGTGAACGGCTACACCTTC. The chain is built from TRBV24-1 and TRBJ1-2, with a tentative D call TRBD1 (5 bases). CDR1 is KGHDR, CDR2 SFDVKD, per germline. This CDR3 has 13 residues. Trimming cost V 5 bases and J 8 bases, with 14 bases left between them.

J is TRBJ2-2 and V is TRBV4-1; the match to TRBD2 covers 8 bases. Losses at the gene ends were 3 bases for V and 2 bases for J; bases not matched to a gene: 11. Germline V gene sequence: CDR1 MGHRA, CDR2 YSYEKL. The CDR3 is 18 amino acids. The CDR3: CASSHTGRSGGNTGELFF. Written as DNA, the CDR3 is TGCGCCAGCAGCCACACTGGTAGAAGCGGGGGCAACACCGGGGAGCTGTTTTTT.

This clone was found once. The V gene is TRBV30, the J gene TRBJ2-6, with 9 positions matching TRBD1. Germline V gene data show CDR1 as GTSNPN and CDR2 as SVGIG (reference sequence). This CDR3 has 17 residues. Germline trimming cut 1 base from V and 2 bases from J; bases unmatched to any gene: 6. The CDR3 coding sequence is TGTGCCTGGAGTGCCCTAACAGGGGGCGCTGGGGCCAACGTCCTGACTTTC. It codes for CAWSALTGGAGANVLTF.

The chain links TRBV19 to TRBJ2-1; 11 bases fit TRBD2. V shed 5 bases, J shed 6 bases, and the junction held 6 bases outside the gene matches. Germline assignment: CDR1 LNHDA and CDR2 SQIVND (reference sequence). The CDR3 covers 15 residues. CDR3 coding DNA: TGTGCCAGTAGTGAACTAGCGGGAGTAGCCAATGAGCAGTTCTTC. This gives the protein CASSELAGVANEQFF.

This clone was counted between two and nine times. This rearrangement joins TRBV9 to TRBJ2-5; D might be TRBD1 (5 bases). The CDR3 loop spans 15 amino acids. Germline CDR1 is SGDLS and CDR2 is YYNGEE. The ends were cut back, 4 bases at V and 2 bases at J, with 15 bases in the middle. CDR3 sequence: CASSPGRGRQETQYF. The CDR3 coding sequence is TGTGCCAGCAGCCCCGGTAGGGGCAGGCAAGAGACCCAGTACTTC.

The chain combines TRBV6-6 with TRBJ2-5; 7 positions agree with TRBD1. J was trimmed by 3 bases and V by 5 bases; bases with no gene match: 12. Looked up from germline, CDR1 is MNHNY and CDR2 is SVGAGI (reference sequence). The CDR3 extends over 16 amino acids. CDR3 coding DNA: TGTGCCAGCAGTGCCACCAGGGGGACCGCCGAAGAGACCCAGTACTTC. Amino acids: CASSATRGTAEETQYF.

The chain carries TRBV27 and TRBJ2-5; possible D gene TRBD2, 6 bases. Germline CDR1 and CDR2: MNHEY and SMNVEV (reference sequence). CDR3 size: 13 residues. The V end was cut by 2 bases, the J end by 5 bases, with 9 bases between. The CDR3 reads CASSLLGGETQYF. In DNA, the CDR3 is TGTGCCAGCAGTTTACTCGGGGGTGAGACCCAGTACTTC.

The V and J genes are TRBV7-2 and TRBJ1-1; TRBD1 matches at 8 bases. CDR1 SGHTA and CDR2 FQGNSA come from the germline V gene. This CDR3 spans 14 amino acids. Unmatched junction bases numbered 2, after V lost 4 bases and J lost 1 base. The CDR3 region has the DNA TGTGCCAGCAGCTCCCAGGGGGCGAACACTGAAGCTTTCTTT. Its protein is CASSSQGANTEAFF.

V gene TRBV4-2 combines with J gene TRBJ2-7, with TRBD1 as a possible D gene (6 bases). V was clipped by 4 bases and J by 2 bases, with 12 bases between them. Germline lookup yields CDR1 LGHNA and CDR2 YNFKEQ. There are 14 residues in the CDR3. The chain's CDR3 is CASSPNTGTYEQYF. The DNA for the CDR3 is TGTGCCAGCAGCCCAAATACAGGGACCTACGAGCAGTACTTC.

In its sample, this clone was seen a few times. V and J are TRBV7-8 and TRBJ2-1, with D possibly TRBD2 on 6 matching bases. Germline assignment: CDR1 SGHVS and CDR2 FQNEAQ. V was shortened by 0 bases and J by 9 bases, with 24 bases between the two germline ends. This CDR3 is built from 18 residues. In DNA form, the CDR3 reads TGTGCCAGCAGCTTAGCGACGTCCCACGGCGGTGAGGGAGGTGAGCAGTTCTTC. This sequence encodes CASSLATSHGGEGGEQFF.

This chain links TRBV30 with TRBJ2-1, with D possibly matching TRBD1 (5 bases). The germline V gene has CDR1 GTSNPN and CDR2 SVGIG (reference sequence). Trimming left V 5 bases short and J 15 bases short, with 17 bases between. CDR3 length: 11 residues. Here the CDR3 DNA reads TGTGCCTGGGGAACGGACACAGACCGGTTCTTC. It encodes CAWGTDTDRFF.